A selection of T cell receptor beta chains follows, all from one sample in a study of read filtering for tumor transcriptome and immune sequencing. MiXCR, run by TCRdb on the reads, gives a single entry per CDR3 protein. The data hold 15,000 to 20,000 distinct CDR3 sequences, with around 20% observed a single time. The material sequenced was a population of CD138-negative cells sorted from bone marrow. The receptors derive from a donor aged 40 or older with multiple myeloma. Each CDR3 is given with its conserved first and last residue. D genes are given only for firm matches. Size values are once, few and many counts, or a class for expanded clones, and some rows have none.

many NA TRBJ2-2 TRBV28 TGTGCCAGTCTACGGGGCGGGAAAGGATCCGGGGAGCTGTTTTTT CASLRGGKGSGELFF
few NA TRBJ2-5 TRBV29-1 TGCAGCCCTACGTTGACTAGTAGGGGCCAAGAGACCCAGTACTTC CSPTLTSRGQETQYF
NA NA TRBJ1-1 TRBV7-9 TGTGCCAGCAGCCCCAAAACTGAAGCTTTCTTT CASSPKTEAFF
few TRBD2 TRBJ2-3 TRBV4-1 TGCGCCAGCAGCCAAGTCCCCTTTGAGCGGGAGCCACGCGGGGATACGCAGTATTTT CASSQVPFEREPRGDTQYF
many NA TRBJ1-1 TRBV29-1 TGCAGCGTTGTGTTCAGAGAAGCTTTCTTT CSVVFREAFF
many NA TRBJ2-2 TRBV25-1 TGTGCCAGCAGTGCAACGGTGGGAACCGGGGAGCTGTTTTTT CASSATVGTGELFF
many NA TRBJ2-5 TRBV29-1 TGCAGCGTTTTGGTAGAAAACCAAGAGACCCAGTACTTC CSVLVENQETQYF
few TRBD1 TRBJ2-3 TRBV10-2 TGCGCCATCAAGGACAGGGCGGCAGATACGCAGTATTTT CAIKDRAADTQYF
NA TRBD1 TRBJ1-4 TRBV28 TGTGCCAGCAGTTTGGGACAGGCAACTAATGAAAAACTGTTTTTT CASSLGQATNEKLFF
many NA TRBJ2-1 TRBV20-1 TGCAGTGCTAGAGGCCCCCATGTGGGAGAGTTGAATGAGCAGTTCTTC CSARGPHVGELNEQFF
medium-sized NA TRBJ2-1 TRBV12-3/TRBV12-4 TGTGCCAGCAGTTTCTTGGGGTCTGGCAATGAGCAGTTCTTC CASSFLGSGNEQFF
many TRBD1 TRBJ2-1 TRBV19 TGTGCCAGTGAACCAGGGGGCCCTAGCTCCTACAATGAGCAGTTCTTC CASEPGGPSSYNEQFF